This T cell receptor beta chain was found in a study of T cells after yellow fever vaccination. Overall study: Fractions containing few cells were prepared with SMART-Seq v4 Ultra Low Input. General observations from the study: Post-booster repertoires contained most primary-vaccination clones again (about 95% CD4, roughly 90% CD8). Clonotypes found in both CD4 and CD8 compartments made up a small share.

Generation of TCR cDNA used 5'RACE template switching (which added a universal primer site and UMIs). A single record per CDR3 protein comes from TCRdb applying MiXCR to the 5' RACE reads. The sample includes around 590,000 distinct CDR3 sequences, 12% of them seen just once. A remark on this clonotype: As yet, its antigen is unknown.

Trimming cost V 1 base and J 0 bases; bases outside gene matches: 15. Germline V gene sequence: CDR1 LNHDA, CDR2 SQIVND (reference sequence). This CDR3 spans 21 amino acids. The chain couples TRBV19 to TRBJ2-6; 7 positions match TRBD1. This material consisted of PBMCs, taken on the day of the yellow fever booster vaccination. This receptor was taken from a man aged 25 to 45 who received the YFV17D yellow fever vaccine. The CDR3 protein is CASSIVRGGSYRYSGANVLTF. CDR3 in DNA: TGTGCCAGTAGTATAGTCAGAGGGGGCAGCTACCGATACTCTGGGGCCAACGTCCTGACTTTC. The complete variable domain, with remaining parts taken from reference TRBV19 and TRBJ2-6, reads DGGITQSPKYLFRKEGQNVTLSCEQNLNHDAMYWYRQDPGQGLRLIYYSQIVNDFQKGDIAEGYSVSREKKESFPLTVTSAQKNPTAFYLCASSIVRGGSYRYSGANVLTFGAGSRLTVL.